These 3 T cell receptor beta chains were all obtained from the same sample, sequenced in a study of CD8 T cells in Susac syndrome. An input of roughly 0.5 to 1 ug of RNA was subjected to reverse transcription using random hexamers. TCRdb reprocessed the immunoSEQ multiplex PCR reads with MiXCR, giving one entry per CDR3 protein. Among some 90,000 distinct CDR3 sequences, just under 95% were seen once, and the ten largest hold roughly 0.3%. The sequenced sample was CD8+ T cells from PBMCs. The source of these receptors is a human donor in good health.

The V call is TRBV6-4, the J call TRBJ1-1; 7 nucleotides agree with TRBD1. This CDR3 has 17 amino acids. Germline CDR1 MRHNA, CDR2 SNTAGT. V trimming: 3 bases; J trimming: 1 base; junction bases outside the gene matches: 11. The CDR3 DNA reads as TGTGCCAGCAGTGAGCACCCGCTACAGGGGCAGAACACTGAAGCTTTCTTT. Translated, it gives CASSEHPLQGQNTEAFF.

This clonotype showed up just a few times. The V gene is TRBV7-6, the J gene TRBJ2-5; D call uncertain. The germline gives CDR1 SGHVS, CDR2 FNYEAQ. Between the trimmed V and J ends, which lost 1 base and 5 bases, there was a span of 2 bases. The CDR3 has 11 residues. The CDR3 is CASSLDETQYF. In DNA, the CDR3 is TGTGCCAGCAGCTTAGATGAGACCCAGTACTTC.

This chain connects TRBV20-1 to TRBJ2-7, with 8 nucleotides matching TRBD2. Germline-derived CDR1 and CDR2 are DFQATT and SNEGSKA (reference sequence). The CDR3 is 16 amino acids. J was trimmed by 2 bases and V by 0 bases; bases with no gene match: 9. The CDR3 spells CSARDPRASGPYEQYF. The DNA of the CDR3 is TGCAGTGCTAGAGATCCAAGGGCTAGCGGGCCCTACGAGCAGTACTTC.